This TCR beta chain was captured by sequencing in a study of control samples from healthy donors and cancer patients. TCRdb's copy holds only in-frame clones and misses some; the assay was immunoSEQ multiplex PCR. This sample has under 70,000 clones; more than 95% occur once, and the top ten carry around 0.99%. The CDR3 consists of 16 residues. V shed 4 bases, J shed 2 bases, and the junction held 6 bases outside the gene matches. The germline V gene encodes CDR1 LGHDT and CDR2 YNNKEL (reference sequence). The source of this sequence is a woman younger than 35 in good health. Sequencing was performed on blood. The chain couples TRBV3-1 (or the pseudogene TRBV3-2) to TRBJ2-3; TRBD2 agrees at 10 bases. The CDR3 reads CASSRRTSGYTDTQYF. The DNA of the CDR3 is TGTGCCAGCAGCCGACGGACTAGCGGATACACAGATACGCAGTATTTT.